The 20 T cell receptor beta chains in this list originate from one sample, sequenced in a study of CD8 T cells in ankylosing spondylitis. Whole-study findings and limits: Within ankylosing spondylitis blood, a TCR beta motif made up of seven to nine highly homologous variants appeared to be characteristic.

MiXCR, run by TCRdb on the 5' RACE reads, gives a single entry per CDR3 protein. The sample has hundreds of thousands of distinct CDR3 sequences; 25% to 30% are singletons. These receptors are not linked to any known antigen. Material: blood, either unsorted or a sorted T cell fraction (not recorded which). Source of these receptors: a male donor with ankylosing spondylitis.

The J gene is TRBJ1-6, the V gene TRBV5-1; no clear D. Trimming left V 0 bases short and J 9 bases short, with 13 bases between. The CDR3 contains 15 residues. Germline V gene sequence: CDR1 SGHRS, CDR2 YFSETQ. The CDR3, as DNA: TGCGCCAGCAGCTTGGAGGCCCCGGCAGTTTCACCCCTCCACTTT. Translation gives CASSLEAPAVSPLHF. Combining the CDR3 with reference TRBV5-1 and TRBJ1-6 gives the whole variable domain KAGVTQTPRYLIKTRGQQVTLSCSPISGHRSVSWYQQTPGQGLQFLFEYFSETQRNKGNFPGRFSGRQFSNSRSEMNVSTLELGDSALYLCASSLEAPAVSPLHFGNGTRLTVT.

This clonotype has only a few counts. The genes are TRBV24-1 and TRBJ1-2; no clear D gene. The V and J ends lost 3 bases and 5 bases respectively, with 12 bases between them. The CDR3 is 14 residues long. CDR1 and CDR2 from the germline V gene are KGHDR and SFDVKD. CDR3 amino acids: CATSDPGRRYGYTF. CDR3 DNA: TGTGCCACCAGTGATCCGGGTCGGAGATATGGCTACACCTTC.

The J gene is TRBJ1-2, the V gene TRBV5-1, with D tentatively TRBD1 (5 bases). Per germline, CDR1 SGHRS and CDR2 YFSETQ. Trimming removed 3 bases at V and 4 bases at J, with 7 bases between. CDR3 size: 12 residues. The CDR3 coding sequence is TGCGCCAGCAGCTCGACAGTCTATGGCTACACCTTC. Translation gives CASSSTVYGYTF.

CDR3 in amino acids: CSVNTGLGTEAFF. The CDR3 nucleotides are TGCAGTGTAAATACAGGGCTTGGCACTGAAGCTTTCTTT. The chain links TRBV20-1 to TRBJ1-1; D is possibly TRBD1 (6 bases). From germline, CDR1 is DFQATT and CDR2 SNEGSKA (reference sequence). There are 13 residues in the CDR3. V lost 7 bases to trimming and J lost 4 bases, with 16 bases between them.

The sample holds a few counts of this clonotype. The chain is built from TRBV7-8 and TRBJ2-7; maybe TRBD2 (6 bases). Trimming left V 3 bases short and J 3 bases short, with 12 bases between. This CDR3 region has 14 residues. Germline CDR1 SGHVS, CDR2 FQNEAQ. The DNA of the CDR3 is TGTGCCAGCAGCTTGGGCCCGCGGGGCTACGAGCAGTACTTC. Translation: CASSLGPRGYEQYF.

The chain employs TRBV7-2 and TRBJ1-1; D call uncertain. The CDR3 totals 13 residues. Trimming cost V 7 bases and J 1 base, with 10 bases left between them. Germline CDR1 and CDR2: SGHTA and FQGNSA. The CDR3 sequence: CASTAQPNTEAFF. CDR3 in DNA: TGTGCCAGCACCGCACAACCGAACACTGAAGCTTTCTTT.

The table lists this clonotype with a few counts. V usage is TRBV20-1 and J usage is TRBJ1-2; D not certain. Germline lookup yields CDR1 DFQATT and CDR2 SNEGSKA (reference sequence). The CDR3 spans 12 residues. The germline V and J ends were trimmed by 3 bases and 4 bases, with 9 bases remaining between them. CDR3 loop: CSASHPPYGYTF. CDR3 in DNA: TGCAGTGCTAGTCATCCACCCTATGGCTACACCTTC.

The rearrangement links TRBV12-3 or TRBV12-4 to TRBJ1-3; D may be TRBD1 (6 bases). V lost 7 bases to trimming and J lost 1 base, with 14 bases between them. The CDR3 spans 15 residues. The CDR3 protein is CASTPRRGSGNTIYF. The CDR3, as DNA: TGTGCCAGCACCCCTAGGAGGGGGTCTGGAAACACCATATATTTT.

The chain uses TRBV10-3 and TRBJ1-2, with D perhaps matching TRBD1 (5 bases). Germline V gene data show CDR1 as ENHRY and CDR2 as SYGVKD. V dropped 6 bases and J dropped 0 bases, with 11 bases sitting between them. The CDR3 loop spans 14 amino acids. The CDR3 nucleotides are TGTGCCATCAGCCCCGACAGACCTAACTATGGCTACACCTTC. The encoded protein is CAISPDRPNYGYTF.

The V call is TRBV27, the J call TRBJ2-1; D possibly corresponds to TRBD2 (6 bases). Between the trimmed V and J ends, which lost 7 bases and 1 base, there was a span of 11 bases. CDR3 length: 14 amino acids. Germline assignment: CDR1 MNHEY and CDR2 SMNVEV (reference sequence). In DNA, the CDR3 is TGTGCCAGCACACGCGGGACTTCCTACAATGAGCAGTTCTTC. It yields the protein CASTRGTSYNEQFF.

The chain is built from TRBV29-1 and TRBJ2-1, with 9 bases aligning to TRBD1. The CDR3 has 13 amino acids. The germline gives CDR1 SQVTM, CDR2 ANQGSEA. V shed 7 bases and J 5 bases; nucleotides not matched to a gene: 6. CDR3 DNA sequence: TGCAGCGCCAGACAGGGGGTTAACAATGAGCAGTTCTTC. Its protein product is CSARQGVNNEQFF.

This clonotype was picked up a small number of times. CDR3 loop: CASSLVSQGSQPQHF. The CDR3 DNA follows: TGTGCCAGCAGCTTAGTTTCCCAGGGGAGTCAGCCCCAGCATTTT. The gene calls are TRBV7-2 and TRBJ1-5; TRBD1 might be the D (6 bases). This CDR3 is 15 amino acids long. The germline V and J ends were trimmed by 1 base and 6 bases, with 13 bases remaining between them. The germline V gene encodes CDR1 SGHTA and CDR2 FQGNSA.

V usage is TRBV20-1 and J usage is TRBJ2-1; D gene ambiguous. There are 14 residues in the CDR3. Trimming shortened V by 1 base and J by 0 bases, and 7 bases separated the two germline ends. Germline V gives CDR1 DFQATT, CDR2 SNEGSKA (reference sequence). The CDR3 DNA follows: TGCAGTGCTAGAGTCAGGAACTCCTACAATGAGCAGTTCTTC. It codes for CSARVRNSYNEQFF.

CDR3 sequence reads: CASSQVRVQETQYF. DNA for the CDR3: TGTGCCAGCAGCCAAGTTAGAGTCCAAGAGACCCAGTACTTC. V and J are TRBV3-1 and TRBJ2-5, with D hard to call. The V gene's germline CDR1 is LGHDT and CDR2 YNNKEL (reference sequence). Trimming removed 1 base at V and 1 base at J, with 7 bases between. The CDR3 covers 14 residues.

Ten or more counts support this clonotype. The V and J genes are TRBV14 and TRBJ2-1, with TRBD2 identical over 9 bases. The CDR3 is 15 amino acids. The V gene's germline CDR1 is SGHDN and CDR2 FVKESK. The V gene end was trimmed by 2 bases and the J gene end by 2 bases; junction bases not matched to a gene: 1. CDR3 coding DNA: TGTGCCAGCAGCCAATTAGCGGGAGCCTACAATGAGCAGTTCTTC. The encoded protein is CASSQLAGAYNEQFF.

The rearrangement uses TRBV29-1 and TRBJ2-4; 9 bases agree with TRBD1. V lost 4 bases to trimming and J lost 7 bases; unmatched junction nucleotides: 5. This CDR3 region has 13 residues. Germline assignment: CDR1 SQVTM and CDR2 ANQGSEA. CDR3 sequence reads: CSVALTGGNIQYF. The CDR3 coding sequence is TGCAGCGTTGCCCTGACAGGGGGGAACATTCAGTACTTC.

This clonotype was seen many times. This chain joins TRBV20-1 and TRBJ2-3; 9 nucleotides line up with TRBD2. Germline lookup yields CDR1 DFQATT and CDR2 SNEGSKA (reference sequence). The V gene end was trimmed by 4 bases and the J gene end by 4 bases; junction bases not matched to a gene: 12. The CDR3 spans 16 residues. This chain's CDR3 is CSATIGSSGRADTQYF. For the CDR3, the DNA is TGCAGTGCTACCATTGGGAGTAGCGGGAGAGCAGATACGCAGTATTTT.

The J gene is TRBJ2-3, the V gene TRBV11-2, with no clear D. Germline lookup yields CDR1 SGHAT and CDR2 FQNNGV. This CDR3 has 15 amino acids. Trimming cost V 1 base and J 4 bases, with 12 bases left between them. CDR3 amino acids: CASSLGVLAPDTQYF. CDR3 bases: TGTGCCAGCAGCTTAGGGGTTCTGGCACCAGATACGCAGTATTTT.

The table lists this clonotype with a few counts. The chain employs TRBV4-1 and TRBJ1-5; 7 bases map to TRBD1. The CDR3 contains 18 residues. Germline CDR1 and CDR2: MGHRA and YSYEKL. The V and J ends lost 3 bases and 2 bases, in that order; junction bases with no gene match: 13. This chain's CDR3 is CASSHILVRGQGNQPQHF. The CDR3 nucleotides read TGCGCCAGCAGCCACATCTTGGTGAGGGGGCAGGGCAATCAGCCCCAGCATTTT.

The chain combines TRBV28 with TRBJ2-6, with 8 nucleotides matching TRBD1. This CDR3 has 16 residues. Trimming at V came to 5 bases and at J to 4 bases, leaving 7 bases not matched to a gene. Germline values: CDR1 MDHEN, CDR2 SYDVKM. For the CDR3, the DNA is TGTGCCAGCAGTCGACAGGGGAAAACCGGGGCCAACGTCCTGACTTTC. Residues: CASSRQGKTGANVLTF.